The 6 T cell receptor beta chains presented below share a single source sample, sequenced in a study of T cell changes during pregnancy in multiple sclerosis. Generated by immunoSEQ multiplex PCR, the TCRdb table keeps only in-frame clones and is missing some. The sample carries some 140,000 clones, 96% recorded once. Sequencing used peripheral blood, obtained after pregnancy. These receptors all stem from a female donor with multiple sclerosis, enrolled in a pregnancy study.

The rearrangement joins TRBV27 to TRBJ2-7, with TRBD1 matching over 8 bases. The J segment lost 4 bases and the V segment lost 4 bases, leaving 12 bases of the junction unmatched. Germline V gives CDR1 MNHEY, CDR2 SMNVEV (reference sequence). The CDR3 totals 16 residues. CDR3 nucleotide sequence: TGTGCCAGCAGTTCATCAGGGGGCTTAAGGAAGTACGAGCAGTACTTC. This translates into CASSSSGGLRKYEQYF.

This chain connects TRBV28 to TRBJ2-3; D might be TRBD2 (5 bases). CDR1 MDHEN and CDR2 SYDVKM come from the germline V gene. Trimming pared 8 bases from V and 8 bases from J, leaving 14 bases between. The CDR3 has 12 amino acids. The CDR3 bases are TGTGCCAGCTCTCAATCACGGGGTACGCAGTATTTT. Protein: CASSQSRGTQYF.

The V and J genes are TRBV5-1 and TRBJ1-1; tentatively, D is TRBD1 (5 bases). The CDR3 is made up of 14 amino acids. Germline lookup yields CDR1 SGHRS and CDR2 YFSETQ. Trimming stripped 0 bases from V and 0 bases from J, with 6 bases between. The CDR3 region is CASSLAGMNTEAFF. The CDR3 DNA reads TGCGCCAGCAGCTTGGCAGGGATGAACACTGAAGCTTTCTTT.

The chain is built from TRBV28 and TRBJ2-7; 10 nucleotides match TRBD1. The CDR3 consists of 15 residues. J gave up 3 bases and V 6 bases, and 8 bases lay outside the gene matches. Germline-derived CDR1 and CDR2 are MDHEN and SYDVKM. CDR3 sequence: CASRLTGTGVYEQYF. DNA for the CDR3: TGTGCCAGCAGGCTTACCGGGACAGGGGTCTACGAGCAGTACTTC.

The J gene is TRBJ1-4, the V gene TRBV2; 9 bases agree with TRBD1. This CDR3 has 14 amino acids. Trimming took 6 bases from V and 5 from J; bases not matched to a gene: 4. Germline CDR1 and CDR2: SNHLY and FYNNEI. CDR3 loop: CASRTDRGNEKLFF. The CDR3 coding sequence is TGTGCCAGCAGAACGGACAGGGGAAATGAAAAACTGTTTTTT. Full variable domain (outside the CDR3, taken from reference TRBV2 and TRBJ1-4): EPEVTQTPSHQVTQMGQEVILRCVPISNHLYFYWYRQILGQKVEFLVSFYNNEISEKSEIFDDQFSVERPDGSNFTLKIRSTKLEDSAMYFCASRTDRGNEKLFFGSGTQLSVL.

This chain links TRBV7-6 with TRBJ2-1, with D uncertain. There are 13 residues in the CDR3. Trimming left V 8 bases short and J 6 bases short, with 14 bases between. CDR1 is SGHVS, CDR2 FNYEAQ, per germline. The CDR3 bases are TGTGCCAGCTCAGGTTTGACATTCAATGAGCAGTTCTTC. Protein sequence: CASSGLTFNEQFF. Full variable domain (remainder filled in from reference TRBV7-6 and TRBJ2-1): GAGVSQSPRYKVTKRGQDVALRCDPISGHVSLYWYRQALGQGPEFLTYFNYEAQQDKSGLPNDRFSAERPEGSISTLTIQRTEQRDSAMYRCASSGLTFNEQFFGPGTRLTVL.